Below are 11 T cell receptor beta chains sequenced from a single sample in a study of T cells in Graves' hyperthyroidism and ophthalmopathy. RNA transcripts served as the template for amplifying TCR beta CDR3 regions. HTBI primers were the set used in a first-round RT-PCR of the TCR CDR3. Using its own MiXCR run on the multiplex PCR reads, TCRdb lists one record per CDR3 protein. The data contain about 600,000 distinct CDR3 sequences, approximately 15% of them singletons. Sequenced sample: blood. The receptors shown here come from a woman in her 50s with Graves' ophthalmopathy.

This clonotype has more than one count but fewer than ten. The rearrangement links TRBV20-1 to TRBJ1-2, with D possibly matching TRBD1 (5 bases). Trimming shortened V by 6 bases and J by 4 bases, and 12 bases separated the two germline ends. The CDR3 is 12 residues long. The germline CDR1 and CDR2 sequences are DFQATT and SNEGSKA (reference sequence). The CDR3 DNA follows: TGCAGTGCGCTCGACAGACCCTATGGCTACACCTTC. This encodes CSALDRPYGYTF.

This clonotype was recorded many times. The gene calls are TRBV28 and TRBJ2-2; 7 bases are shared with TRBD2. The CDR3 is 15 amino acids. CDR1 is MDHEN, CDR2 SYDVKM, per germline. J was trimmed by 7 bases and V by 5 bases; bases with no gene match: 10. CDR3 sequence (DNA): TGTGCCAGCAGTCCTCGGGGGGAGGGCCGCGGGGAGCTGTTTTTT. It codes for CASSPRGEGRGELFF.

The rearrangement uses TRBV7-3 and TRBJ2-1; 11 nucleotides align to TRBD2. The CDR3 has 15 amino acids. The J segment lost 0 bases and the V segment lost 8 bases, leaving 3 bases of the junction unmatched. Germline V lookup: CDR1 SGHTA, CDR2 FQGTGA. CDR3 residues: CASGLAGSSYNEQFF. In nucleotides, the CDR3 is TGTGCCAGCGGACTAGCGGGTAGCTCCTACAATGAGCAGTTCTTC.

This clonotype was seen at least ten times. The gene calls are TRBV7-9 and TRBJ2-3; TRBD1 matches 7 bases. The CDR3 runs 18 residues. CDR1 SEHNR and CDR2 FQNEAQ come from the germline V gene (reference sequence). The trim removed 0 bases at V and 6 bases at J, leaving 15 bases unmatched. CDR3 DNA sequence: TGTGCCAGCAGCTTAGCTAGACAGGGCACCTCCTTGGCGGATACGCAGTATTTT. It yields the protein CASSLARQGTSLADTQYF.

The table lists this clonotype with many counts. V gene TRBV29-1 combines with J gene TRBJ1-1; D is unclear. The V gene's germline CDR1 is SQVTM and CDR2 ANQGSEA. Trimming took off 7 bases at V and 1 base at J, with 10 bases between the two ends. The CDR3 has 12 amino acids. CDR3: CSARGKNTEAFF. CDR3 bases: TGCAGCGCACGCGGCAAGAACACTGAAGCTTTCTTT. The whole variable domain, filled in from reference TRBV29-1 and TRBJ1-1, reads SAVISQKPSRDICQRGTSLTIQCQVDSQVTMMFWYRQQPGQSLTLIATANQGSEATYESGFVIDKFPISRPNLTFSTLTVSNMSPEDSSIYLCSARGKNTEAFFGQGTRLTVV.

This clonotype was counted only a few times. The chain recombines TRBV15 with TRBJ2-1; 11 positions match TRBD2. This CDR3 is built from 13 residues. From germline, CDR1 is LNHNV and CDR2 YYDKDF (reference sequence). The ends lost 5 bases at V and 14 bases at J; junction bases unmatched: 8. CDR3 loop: CATSRSGRVRKFF. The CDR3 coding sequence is TGTGCCACCAGCCGTAGCGGGAGGGTCCGAAAGTTCTTC.

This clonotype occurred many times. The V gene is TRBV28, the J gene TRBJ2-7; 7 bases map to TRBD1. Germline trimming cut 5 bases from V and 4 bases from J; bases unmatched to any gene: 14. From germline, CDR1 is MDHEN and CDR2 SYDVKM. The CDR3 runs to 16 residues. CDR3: CASSPPGQAAGYEQYF. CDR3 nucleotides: TGTGCCAGCAGTCCCCCCGGACAGGCCGCCGGGTACGAGCAGTACTTC. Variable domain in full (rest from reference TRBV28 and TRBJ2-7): DVKVTQSSRYLVKRTGEKVFLECVQDMDHENMFWYRQDPGLGLRLIYFSYDVKMKEKGDIPEGYSVSREKKERFSLILESASTNQTSMYLCASSPPGQAAGYEQYFGPGTRLTVT.

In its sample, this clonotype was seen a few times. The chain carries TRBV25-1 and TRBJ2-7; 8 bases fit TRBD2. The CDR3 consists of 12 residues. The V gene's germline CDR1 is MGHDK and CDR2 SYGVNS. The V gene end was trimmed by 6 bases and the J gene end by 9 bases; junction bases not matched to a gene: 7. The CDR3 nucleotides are TGTGCCAGCAGCGGGACTAGACCTGGGCAGTACTTC. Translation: CASSGTRPGQYF.

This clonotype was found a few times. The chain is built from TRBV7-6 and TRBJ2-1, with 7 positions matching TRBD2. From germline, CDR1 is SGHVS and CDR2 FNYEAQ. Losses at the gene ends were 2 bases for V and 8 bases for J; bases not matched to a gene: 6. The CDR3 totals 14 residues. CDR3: CASSLNPAGYEQFF. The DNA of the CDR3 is TGTGCCAGCAGCTTAAACCCAGCGGGGTATGAGCAGTTCTTC.

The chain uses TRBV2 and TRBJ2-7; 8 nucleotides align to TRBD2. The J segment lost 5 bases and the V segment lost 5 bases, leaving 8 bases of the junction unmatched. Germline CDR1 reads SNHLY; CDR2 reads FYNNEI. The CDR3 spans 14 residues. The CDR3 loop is CASSKSGSGDEQYF. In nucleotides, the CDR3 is TGTGCCAGCAGTAAAAGCGGGAGTGGCGACGAGCAGTACTTC.

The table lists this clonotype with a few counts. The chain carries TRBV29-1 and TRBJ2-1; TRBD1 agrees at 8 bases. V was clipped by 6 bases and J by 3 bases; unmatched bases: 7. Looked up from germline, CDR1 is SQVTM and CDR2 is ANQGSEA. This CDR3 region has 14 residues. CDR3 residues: CSVEGQDNYNEQFF. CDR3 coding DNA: TGCAGCGTGGAGGGACAGGACAACTACAATGAGCAGTTCTTC.